These 23 T cell receptor beta chains were sequenced from one sample in a study of early T cells in non-severe SARS-CoV-2 infection. MiXCR was run by TCRdb on the 5' RACE reads, yielding one entry per CDR3 protein. The table shows approximately 50,000 distinct CDR3 sequences, with 9.5% to 11% occurring only once. Source material: whole blood. Receptors were obtained from an adult who was a healthcare worker with PCR-confirmed SARS-CoV-2 infection or an uninfected control (not recorded which).

This clonotype was seen repeatedly, ten times or more. The chain employs TRBV4-2 and TRBJ2-7, with TRBD2 matching over 9 bases. The germline V gene has CDR1 LGHNA and CDR2 YNFKEQ. The ends lost 5 bases at V and 4 bases at J; junction bases unmatched: 15. The CDR3 length is 17 residues. The CDR3 loop reads CASSKYTSPGLAYEQYF. As DNA, the CDR3 is TGTGCCAGCAGCAAATACACGTCACCGGGACTAGCATACGAGCAGTACTTC.

V gene TRBV28 combines with J gene TRBJ1-6; 7 bases are shared with TRBD1. The CDR3 is made up of 14 amino acids. The J segment lost 7 bases and the V segment lost 4 bases, leaving 4 bases of the junction unmatched. The germline CDR1 and CDR2 sequences are MDHEN and SYDVKM. CDR3 sequence: CASSSGQENSPLHF. The CDR3 DNA follows: TGTGCCAGCAGTTCCGGACAGGAAAATTCACCCCTCCACTTT.

The sample holds many counts of this clonotype. This sequence joins TRBV28 and TRBJ1-2; no firm D call. This CDR3 region has 11 residues. The V and J ends lost 5 bases and 9 bases respectively, with 10 bases between them. The germline CDR1 and CDR2 sequences are MDHEN and SYDVKM. The CDR3 DNA sequence: TGTGCCAGCAGTATTACAGACAGCTACACCTTC. Its protein product is CASSITDSYTF.

The table lists this clonotype with many counts. V is TRBV25-1 and J is TRBJ2-3, with D uncertain. This CDR3 is built from 12 residues. Per the germline V gene, CDR1 is MGHDK and CDR2 is SYGVNS. V shed 6 bases and J shed 6 bases, with 10 bases lying between them. CDR3 protein: CASSLSADTQYF. CDR3 coding DNA: TGTGCCAGCAGCCTTTCAGCGGATACGCAGTATTTT.

This clonotype was picked up a small number of times. The DNA for the CDR3 is TGCAGTGCTACCCCGGGGGGCCAAGAGACCCAGTACTTC. It yields the protein CSATPGGQETQYF. J is TRBJ2-5 and V is TRBV20-1; 7 bases are shared with TRBD2. Germline assignment: CDR1 DFQATT and CDR2 SNEGSKA (reference sequence). This CDR3 region has 13 residues. The V and J ends lost 4 bases and 1 base, in that order; junction bases with no gene match: 3.

This clonotype was seen ten or more times. V usage is TRBV30 and J usage is TRBJ1-5; D uncertain. The CDR3 loop spans 13 amino acids. The germline V gene has CDR1 GTSNPN and CDR2 SVGIG (reference sequence). The CDR3 bases are TGTGCGTGCGGTGGGCTTTCCCATCAGCCCCAGCATTTT. This encodes CACGGLSHQPQHF.

This clonotype was found many times. V usage is TRBV18 and J usage is TRBJ1-3; the D is unclear. Between the trimmed V and J ends, which lost 3 bases and 0 bases, there was a span of 18 bases. This CDR3 has 18 residues. CDR1 is KGHSH, CDR2 LQKENI, per germline. CDR3 in DNA: TGTGCCAGCTCACCCGCCTTAACGCCGCACCACTCTGGAAACACCATATATTTT. It translates to CASSPALTPHHSGNTIYF.

This clonotype was detected only a few times. This rearrangement joins TRBV11-2 to TRBJ2-5, with D maybe TRBD1 (6 bases). Germline CDR1 reads SGHAT; CDR2 reads FQNNGV. The CDR3 consists of 17 residues. V lost 0 bases and J lost 1, with 15 bases in between. The CDR3 reads CASSLDRGGPLQETQYF. The DNA for the CDR3 is TGTGCCAGCAGCTTAGATCGAGGGGGACCCCTCCAAGAGACCCAGTACTTC.

This clonotype was found a few times. The rearrangement joins TRBV7-6 to TRBJ2-3, with D possibly matching TRBD2 (5 bases). This CDR3 is built from 15 residues. Germline loops: CDR1 SGHVS, CDR2 FNYEAQ. V lost 2 bases to trimming and J lost 3 bases, with 12 bases between them. In DNA form, the CDR3 reads TGTGCCAGCAGCTTACGTCCCGAGGGAACAGATACGCAGTATTTT. Translating it yields CASSLRPEGTDTQYF.

A word on this clonotype: A much larger clone differs from this one at a single base, so this may be a read error. The chain carries TRBV7-3 and TRBJ2-7; D possibly corresponds to TRBD2 (6 bases). CDR1 and CDR2 (germline): SGHTA, FQGTGA. CDR3 length equals 15 residues. V shed 5 bases and J shed 7 bases, with 21 bases lying between them. In DNA, the CDR3 is TGTGCCAGCAGCACGATTCCGGGACTCCCGGAAGAGCAGTACTTC. The encoded protein is CASSTIPGLPEEQYF.

This clonotype was seen many times. The V gene is TRBV7-2, the J gene TRBJ1-2; D not certain. The V end was cut by 7 bases, the J end by 8 bases, with 11 bases between. CDR3 size: 11 residues. Germline CDR1 is SGHTA and CDR2 is FQGNSA. CDR3 DNA: TGTGCCAGCAAGACCGTCACAGGCTACACCTTC. This sequence encodes CASKTVTGYTF.

The chain links TRBV7-3 to TRBJ1-1; 10 bases map to TRBD1. The CDR3 extends over 15 amino acids. V lost 6 bases to trimming and J lost 3 bases; unmatched junction nucleotides: 7. Germline V gives CDR1 SGHTA, CDR2 FQGTGA. CDR3 coding DNA: TGTGCCAGCAGTCCCCAGACAGGGGGCTACACTGAAGCTTTCTTT. It translates to CASSPQTGGYTEAFF. The full variable domain, in which reference TRBV7-3 and TRBJ1-1 provide the parts outside the CDR3, is GAGVSQTPSNKVTEKGKYVELRCDPISGHTALYWYRQSLGQGPEFLIYFQGTGAADDSGLPNDRFFAVRPEGSVSTLKIQRTERGDSAVYLCASSPQTGGYTEAFFGQGTRLTVV.

This chain uses TRBV7-2 with TRBJ2-1, with D perhaps TRBD2 (6 bases). Trimming shortened V by 6 bases and J by 5 bases, and 14 bases separated the two germline ends. Germline V gene data show CDR1 as SGHTA and CDR2 as FQGNSA. This CDR3 spans 14 amino acids. DNA for the CDR3: TGTGCCAGCAGAGACCCGGGACTCAACAATGAGCAGTTCTTC. As protein: CASRDPGLNNEQFF. The full variable domain, rest sourced from reference TRBV7-2 and TRBJ2-1, is GAGVSQSPSNKVTEKGKDVELRCDPISGHTALYWYRQSLGQGLEFLIYFQGNSAPDKSGLPSDRFSAERTGGSVSTLTIQRTQQEDSAVYLCASRDPGLNNEQFFGPGTRLTVL.

In its sample, this clonotype was seen many times. V gene TRBV16 combines with J gene TRBJ1-5, with TRBD1 as a possible D gene (5 bases). The CDR3 runs to 15 residues. The V end was cut by 6 bases, the J end by 2 bases, with 14 bases between. Germline CDR1 and CDR2: KGHSY and FQNENV. CDR3 region: CASSSSVRGNQPQHF. As DNA, the CDR3 is TGTGCCAGCAGTTCTTCAGTCAGGGGCAATCAGCCCCAGCATTTT.

This clonotype was found a few times. The rearrangement uses TRBV9 and TRBJ1-2; 8 nucleotides match TRBD1. With 3 bases clipped from V and 1 base from J, the junction kept 2 bases outside the gene matches. Germline V gene lookup returns CDR1 SGDLS and CDR2 YYNGEE. This CDR3 is 14 amino acids long. The CDR3 nucleotides read TGTGCCAGCAGCGGGACAGGGAATAACTATGGCTACACCTTC. Its translation is CASSGTGNNYGYTF.

This clonotype has more than one count but fewer than ten. The chain links TRBV10-3 to TRBJ1-1; D is undetermined. CDR1 and CDR2 from the germline V gene are ENHRY and SYGVKD. V lost 11 bases and J 0 bases, leaving 13 bases between the germline ends. CDR3 length: 13 residues. CDR3 nucleotides: TGTGCCGGAGGAAGGGAAATGAACACTGAAGCTTTCTTT. Translating gives CAGGREMNTEAFF.

This clonotype was found many times. The J gene is TRBJ2-7, the V gene TRBV28; weak D call: TRBD2 (6 bases). Germline loops: CDR1 MDHEN, CDR2 SYDVKM. This CDR3 contains 13 residues. The DNA of the CDR3 is TGTGGCTCGGGGGAGAAGCCGATAGACGAGCAGTACTTC. Its protein is CGSGEKPIDEQYF.

Ten or more counts support this clonotype. The chain has TRBV7-9 and TRBJ2-1, with D unclear. Germline-derived CDR1 and CDR2 are SEHNR and FQNEAQ (reference sequence). V was shortened by 3 bases and J by 5 bases, with 11 bases between the two germline ends. This CDR3 has 14 residues. In nucleotides, the CDR3 is TGTGCCAGCAGCTTGGGCGCGAGCAACAATGAGCAGTTCTTC. Protein sequence: CASSLGASNNEQFF.

This clonotype occurred a few times. The gene calls are TRBV2 and TRBJ2-3; TRBD2 matches at 8 bases. Trimming took 7 bases from V and 9 from J; bases not matched to a gene: 9. CDR1 SNHLY and CDR2 FYNNEI come from the germline V gene. The CDR3 spans 13 residues. CDR3 protein: CASNLRGDGTQYF. The CDR3 DNA follows: TGTGCCAGCAACTTGCGGGGGGATGGGACGCAGTATTTT.

There are a few counts of this clonotype. The rearrangement joins TRBV11-2 to TRBJ2-7; 7 positions match TRBD1. Trimming took 5 bases from V and 2 from J; bases not matched to a gene: 15. Germline CDR1 SGHAT, CDR2 FQNNGV. This CDR3 spans 17 amino acids. The CDR3 DNA reads as TGTGCCAGCAGCACCGGGGACAGAATTATTCCCGCCTACGAGCAGTACTTC. Translated, it gives CASSTGDRIIPAYEQYF.

In its sample, this clonotype was seen many times. The chain has TRBV12-3 or TRBV12-4 and TRBJ1-6, with no clear D. The CDR3 is 13 amino acids. V was cut by 2 bases and J by 11 bases, with 10 bases left in between. The CDR3 region is CASSLPPHTPLHF. The CDR3 DNA sequence: TGTGCCAGCAGTTTACCGCCGCATACACCCCTCCACTTT.

In its sample, this clonotype was seen many times. This chain connects TRBV29-1 to TRBJ2-1; 12 bases map to TRBD1. Germline CDR1 reads SQVTM; CDR2 reads ANQGSEA. V was clipped by 0 bases and J by 8 bases; unmatched bases: 8. The CDR3 contains 16 residues. For the CDR3, the DNA is TGCAGCGTTGAAGATACGGGACAGGGGGCGGGAGATGAGCAGTTCTTC. This codes for CSVEDTGQGAGDEQFF.

This clonotype was seen a few times. The chain carries TRBV20-1 and TRBJ2-3; 11 bases agree with TRBD2. Trimming took 5 bases from V and 2 from J; bases not matched to a gene: 9. This CDR3 is built from 16 residues. The V gene's germline CDR1 is DFQATT and CDR2 SNEGSKA (reference sequence). CDR3 sequence (DNA): TGCAGTGCTTCCGGGACTAGCGGTTTTATCACAGATACGCAGTATTTT. This gives the protein CSASGTSGFITDTQYF.